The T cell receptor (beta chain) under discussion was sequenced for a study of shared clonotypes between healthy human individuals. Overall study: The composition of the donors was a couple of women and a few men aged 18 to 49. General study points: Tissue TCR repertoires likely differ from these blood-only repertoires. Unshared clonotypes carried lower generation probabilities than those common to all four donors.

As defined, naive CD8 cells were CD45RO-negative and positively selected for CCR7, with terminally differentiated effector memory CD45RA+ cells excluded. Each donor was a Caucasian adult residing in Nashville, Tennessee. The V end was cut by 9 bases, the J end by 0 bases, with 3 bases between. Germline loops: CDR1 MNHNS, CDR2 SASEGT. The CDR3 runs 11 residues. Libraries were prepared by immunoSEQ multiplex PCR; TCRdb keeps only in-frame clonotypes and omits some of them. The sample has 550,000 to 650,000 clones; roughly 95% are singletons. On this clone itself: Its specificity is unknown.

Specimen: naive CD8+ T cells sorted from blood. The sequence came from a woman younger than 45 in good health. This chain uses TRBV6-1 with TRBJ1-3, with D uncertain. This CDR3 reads CASGSGNTIYF. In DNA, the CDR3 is TGTGCCAGTGGCTCTGGAAACACCATATATTTT.